The 10 T cell receptor beta chains below were found in one sample sequenced in a study of cytomegalovirus exposure and HLA in healthy donors. A multiplex PCR was run with 60 Vbeta primers and 13 Jbeta primers. Data came from immunoSEQ multiplex PCR; TCRdb stores just in-frame clones and leaves some out. The table records over 100,000 clones, about four fifths of them present only once. Specimen: PBMCs. Every receptor here comes from a man aged 30-40 years in good health and CMV-seropositive.

This clone was recorded once. J is TRBJ2-1 and V is TRBV10-3; 8 bases line up with TRBD1. V shed 2 bases and J 2 bases; nucleotides not matched to a gene: 8. The CDR3 loop spans 17 amino acids. CDR1 and CDR2 (germline): ENHRY, SYGVKD. The CDR3: CAISEVGDRMTYNEQFF. The CDR3 nucleotides read TGTGCCATCAGTGAGGTTGGGGACAGGATGACCTACAATGAGCAGTTCTTC.

This clone was counted once. The V call is TRBV30, the J call TRBJ1-2, with D unclear. V was trimmed by 4 bases and J by 1 base, leaving 13 bases between them. The CDR3 length is 14 residues. The germline V gene has CDR1 GTSNPN and CDR2 SVGIG (reference sequence). CDR3 bases: TGTGCCTGGAACACCCTGGCCCTTAACTATGGCTACACCTTC. Its protein product is CAWNTLALNYGYTF.

The chain recombines TRBV7-9 with TRBJ2-6, with 9 bases lining up with TRBD1. This CDR3 comprises 16 residues. V shed 8 bases, J shed 0 bases, and the junction held 5 bases outside the gene matches. The germline V gene encodes CDR1 SEHNR and CDR2 FQNEAQ (reference sequence). This CDR3 reads CASSGQGFSGANVLTF. The CDR3, as DNA: TGTGCCAGCTCGGGACAGGGCTTCTCTGGGGCCAACGTCCTGACTTTC.

The chain joins TRBV5-1 to TRBJ2-7; 14 bases agree with TRBD2. CDR1 is SGHRS and CDR2 is YFSETQ in the germline V gene. Unmatched junction bases numbered 3, after V lost 4 bases and J lost 0 bases. This CDR3 has 16 residues. The CDR3 reads CASSPGTSGSSYEQYV. For the CDR3, the DNA is TGCGCCAGCAGCCCAGGGACTAGCGGGAGCTCCTACGAGCAGTACGTC.

This clone was seen only a few times. V and J are TRBV6-1 and TRBJ1-1; 7 bases are shared with TRBD1. Germline CDR1 is MNHNS and CDR2 is SASEGT. The CDR3 is made up of 13 amino acids. V gave up 7 bases and J gave up 4 bases; unmatched junction bases: 6. The CDR3 spells CASTRRGSTEAFF. Here the CDR3 DNA reads TGTGCCAGCACCCGCAGGGGGAGCACTGAAGCTTTCTTT.

V is TRBV29-1 and J is TRBJ1-2; D unresolved. Germline CDR1 reads SQVTM; CDR2 reads ANQGSEA. The CDR3 runs to 12 residues. The germline V and J ends were trimmed by 4 bases and 4 bases, with 10 bases remaining between them. The CDR3 spells CSVGAPPYGYTF. In nucleotides, the CDR3 is TGCAGCGTTGGCGCCCCGCCCTATGGCTACACCTTC.

CDR3 bases: TGTGCCAGCAGTTACTACTCATCGAACTATGGCTACACCTTC. Its translation is CASSYYSSNYGYTF. The chain carries TRBV6-6 and TRBJ1-2; D not certain. The V end was cut by 1 base, the J end by 2 bases, with 8 bases between. The CDR3 runs 14 residues. The germline gives CDR1 MNHNY, CDR2 SVGAGI (reference sequence).

The chain uses TRBV6-1 and TRBJ2-3, with D uncertain. Per germline, CDR1 MNHNS and CDR2 SASEGT. This CDR3 is 14 amino acids long. Trimming pared 4 bases from V and 5 bases from J, leaving 13 bases between. Written as DNA, the CDR3 is TGTGCCAGCAGTGTTCTCCTCTCCGGAGATACGCAGTATTTT. Translating gives CASSVLLSGDTQYF.

This chain links TRBV19 with TRBJ1-6, with a possible D match to TRBD1 (5 bases). The CDR3 extends over 14 amino acids. The germline V and J ends were trimmed by 1 base and 11 bases, with 12 bases remaining between them. In germline, CDR1 is LNHDA, CDR2 SQIVND (reference sequence). The CDR3 nucleotides are TGTGCCAGTAGTATAGCCGGGACTGGGACACCCCTCCACTTT. Amino acid sequence: CASSIAGTGTPLHF. The whole variable domain, remainder taken from reference TRBV19 and TRBJ1-6, is DGGITQSPKYLFRKEGQNVTLSCEQNLNHDAMYWYRQDPGQGLRLIYYSQIVNDFQKGDIAEGYSVSREKKESFPLTVTSAQKNPTAFYLCASSIAGTGTPLHFGNGTRLTVT.

J is TRBJ2-1 and V is TRBV18; 9 nucleotides align to TRBD2. This CDR3 contains 15 residues. V dropped 5 bases and J dropped 4; count of bases not matched to a gene: 6. Per germline, CDR1 KGHSH and CDR2 LQKENI. The CDR3 loop is CASSTGLAIYNEQFF. CDR3 bases: TGTGCCAGCTCAACGGGACTAGCTATTTACAATGAGCAGTTCTTC.